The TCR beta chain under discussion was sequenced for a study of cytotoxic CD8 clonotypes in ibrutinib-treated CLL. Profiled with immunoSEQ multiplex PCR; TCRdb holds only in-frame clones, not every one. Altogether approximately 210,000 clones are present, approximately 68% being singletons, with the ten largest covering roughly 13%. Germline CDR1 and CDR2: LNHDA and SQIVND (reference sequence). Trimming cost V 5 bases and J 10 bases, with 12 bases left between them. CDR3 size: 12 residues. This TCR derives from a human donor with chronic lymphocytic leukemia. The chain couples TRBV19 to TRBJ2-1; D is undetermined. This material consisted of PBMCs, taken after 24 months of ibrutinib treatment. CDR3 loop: CASSGWAGEQFF. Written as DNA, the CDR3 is TGTGCCAGTAGTGGGTGGGCCGGGGAGCAGTTCTTC.